The TCR beta chain under discussion was sequenced for a study of blood T cell repertoires in COVID-19. About the study: From T cells, B-cell-depleted T cells, or PBMCs came the material, which was cDNA or gDNA.

Original data processing: Amplifying reference gene primers gave estimates of nucleated cell counts. Produced via immunoSEQ multiplex PCR; TCRdb's table is partial and in-frame only. The V and J calls and clone size are taken from that table; D and trimming were inferred from the DNA. The data contain about 310,000 clones, around 86% of them seen just once; the ten biggest clones take up 1%. Per germline, CDR1 ENHRY and CDR2 SYGVKD. CDR3 size: 15 residues. V gave up 4 bases and J gave up 4 bases, with 16 bases separating them. The receptor was derived from a man aged 50-60 years with active or convalescent COVID-19. The sample taken for sequencing was peripheral blood. V usage is TRBV10-3 and J usage is TRBJ1-2, with D perhaps matching TRBD1 (5 bases). The CDR3 spells CAISGGEGIFYGYTF. The DNA for the CDR3 is TGTGCCATCAGTGGAGGGGAGGGCATCTTCTATGGCTACACCTTC.